The 27 T cell receptor beta chains below were found in one sample sequenced in a study of CD8 T cells in ankylosing spondylitis. TCRdb analysed the 5' RACE reads with MiXCR anew, one entry per CDR3 protein. This table has over 700,000 distinct CDR3 sequences, around a fifth appearing once. Antigens for these TCRs are unknown. Study conclusions and caveats: What seemed typical of ankylosing spondylitis blood was a TCR beta motif built from several highly homologous variants.

Sequencing input: blood, either unsorted or a sorted T cell fraction (not recorded which). These receptors came from a male donor with ankylosing spondylitis.

A few counts support this clonotype. V is TRBV12-3 or TRBV12-4 and J is TRBJ1-5; no clear D gene. Trimming removed 6 bases from V and 3 bases from J, with 18 bases in between. The CDR3 sequence is 16 residues long. The CDR3 loop reads CASSPDTSKANQPQHF. CDR3 DNA: TGTGCCAGCAGCCCCGACACCTCCAAGGCCAATCAGCCCCAGCATTTT.

The chain recombines TRBV5-6 with TRBJ2-1; D not resolved. The V gene lost 4 bases and the J gene lost 4 bases, with 18 bases spanning the gap. The CDR3 is made up of 16 amino acids. Germline V gives CDR1 SGHDT, CDR2 YYEEEE. CDR3 coding DNA: TGTGCCAGCAGCCTATTGGGCCCATCGGGTTACAATGAGCAGTTCTTC. As protein: CASSLLGPSGYNEQFF.

The V and J genes are TRBV5-1 and TRBJ2-1; 7 bases agree with TRBD1. V was pared by 4 bases and J by 14 bases, with 9 bases of the junction left unmatched. Germline-derived CDR1 and CDR2 are SGHRS and YFSETQ. This CDR3 has 12 amino acids. The CDR3 here is CASSGWTGREFF. CDR3 bases: TGCGCCAGCAGCGGATGGACAGGAAGGGAGTTCTTC. Combining the CDR3 with reference TRBV5-1 and TRBJ2-1 gives the whole variable domain KAGVTQTPRYLIKTRGQQVTLSCSPISGHRSVSWYQQTPGQGLQFLFEYFSETQRNKGNFPGRFSGRQFSNSRSEMNVSTLELGDSALYLCASSGWTGREFFGPGTRLTVL.

Here the CDR3 reads CASSSAIGGANTEAFF. The CDR3 DNA reads TGTGCCAGCAGTTCGGCGATAGGAGGAGCGAACACTGAAGCTTTCTTT. V is TRBV12-3 or TRBV12-4 and J is TRBJ1-1; D is unclear. V gave up 4 bases and J gave up 1 base, with 16 bases separating them. CDR3 length equals 16 residues.

The sample holds a few counts of this clonotype. V and J are TRBV20-1 and TRBJ2-5, with no clear D. V lost 0 bases, J lost 2 bases, and 16 bases lay in between. Germline CDR1 DFQATT, CDR2 SNEGSKA (reference sequence). CDR3 length: 16 residues. For the CDR3, the DNA is TGCAGTGCTAGAGATCCCAGCGATACATGGCAAGAGACCCAGTACTTC. Its protein is CSARDPSDTWQETQYF.

This rearrangement joins TRBV29-1 to TRBJ2-3; D is ambiguous. V was cut by 3 bases and J by 6 bases, with 10 bases left in between. This CDR3 has 12 amino acids. Germline values: CDR1 SQVTM, CDR2 ANQGSEA. CDR3 coding DNA: TGCAGCGTTGAGGAAGGGTTGGATACGCAGTATTTT. It translates to CSVEEGLDTQYF.

The gene calls are TRBV29-1 and TRBJ2-5; no reliable D call. CDR3 length: 12 residues. The ends were cut back, 4 bases at V and 3 bases at J, with 9 bases in the middle. CDR1 is SQVTM, CDR2 ANQGSEA, per germline. Written as DNA, the CDR3 is TGCAGCGTTGGACGGTACAAAGAGACCCAGTACTTC. Protein product: CSVGRYKETQYF.

The gene calls are TRBV2 and TRBJ2-6; 10 nucleotides agree with TRBD1. Germline V gives CDR1 SNHLY, CDR2 FYNNEI. After removal of 8 bases from V and 3 bases from J, the junction contained 4 bases not matched to a gene. The CDR3 sequence is 15 residues long. The CDR3 region has the DNA TGTGCCAGCTCCCGGGACAGGGGTGGGGCCAACGTCCTGACTTTC. Translating gives CASSRDRGGANVLTF.

There are a few counts of this clonotype. CDR3 region: CASSEAGTGYYGYTF. The CDR3 region has the DNA TGTGCCAGCAGTGAAGCGGGGACAGGATATTATGGCTACACCTTC. V usage is TRBV6-1 and J usage is TRBJ1-2, with 8 positions matching TRBD1. This CDR3 contains 15 residues. Per germline, CDR1 MNHNS and CDR2 SASEGT. Trimming cost V 0 bases and J 5 bases; bases outside gene matches: 5.

In this sample, this clonotype turned up a few times. The CDR3: CATRRTGSNQPQHF. Here the CDR3 DNA reads TGTGCCACCAGACGGACAGGCAGCAATCAGCCCCAGCATTTT. The chain is built from TRBV15 and TRBJ1-5; 7 bases are shared with TRBD1. CDR1 and CDR2 (germline): LNHNV, YYDKDF (reference sequence). Unmatched junction bases numbered 3, after V lost 6 bases and J lost 1 base. CDR3 size: 14 residues.

This clonotype was seen a few times. The chain couples TRBV9 to TRBJ2-1, with unresolved D. The V gene's germline CDR1 is SGDLS and CDR2 YYNGEE. This CDR3 contains 16 residues. The V and J ends lost 3 bases and 3 bases respectively, with 16 bases between them. CDR3 sequence: CASSDIGVGHYNEQFF. CDR3 in DNA: TGTGCCAGCAGCGATATCGGTGTAGGGCACTACAATGAGCAGTTCTTC.

There are a few counts of this clonotype. The chain carries TRBV12-3 or TRBV12-4 and TRBJ1-2; 7 bases align to TRBD1. This CDR3 spans 17 amino acids. V lost 4 bases and J lost 4; bases outside the gene matches: 15. The CDR3: CASSSTLYRGVGYGYTF. CDR3 coding DNA: TGTGCCAGCAGTTCAACTTTGTACAGGGGAGTTGGCTATGGCTACACCTTC.

This clonotype was counted between two and nine times. The chain joins TRBV20-1 to TRBJ2-1, with TRBD2 matching over 12 bases. The CDR3 totals 18 residues. Germline V gives CDR1 DFQATT, CDR2 SNEGSKA (reference sequence). The V gene end was trimmed by 0 bases and the J gene end by 3 bases; junction bases not matched to a gene: 9. The CDR3 DNA follows: TGCAGTGCTAGAGATTTTCTAGCGGGGGGGCATTACTACAATGAGCAGTTCTTC. Translated: CSARDFLAGGHYYNEQFF.

This rearrangement joins TRBV4-3 to TRBJ2-5; D is possibly TRBD2 (6 bases). V was cut by 4 bases and J by 4 bases, with 19 bases left in between. Germline V gene lookup returns CDR1 LGHNA and CDR2 YSLEER. The CDR3 sequence is 16 residues long. The DNA for the CDR3 is TGCGCCAGCAGCCGGGCCCCTGGGACCGGGGGAGAGACCCAGTACTTC. Translating it yields CASSRAPGTGGETQYF.

This clonotype was seen a few times. The chain employs TRBV4-1 and TRBJ2-7; perhaps TRBD2 as D (6 bases). Germline loops: CDR1 MGHRA, CDR2 YSYEKL. The CDR3 covers 13 residues. Trimming pared 1 base from V and 7 bases from J, leaving 11 bases between. CDR3 sequence: CASSQVIAGEQYF. Written as DNA, the CDR3 is TGCGCCAGCAGCCAAGTCATCGCGGGGGAGCAGTACTTC.

This chain connects TRBV15 to TRBJ2-2, with D possibly being TRBD1 (6 bases). Trimming stripped 6 bases from V and 5 bases from J, with 10 bases between. Germline CDR1 reads LNHNV; CDR2 reads YYDKDF (reference sequence). This CDR3 is 13 amino acids long. The CDR3 sequence: CATRHRETGELFF. CDR3 in DNA: TGTGCCACCAGACACAGGGAAACCGGGGAGCTGTTTTTT.

As DNA, the CDR3 is TGCAGTGCTAGAGATTGGGGAGAGGGACACAATGAGCAGTTCTTC. Protein sequence: CSARDWGEGHNEQFF. V and J are TRBV20-1 and TRBJ2-1; TRBD1 or TRBD2 may be the D gene (5 bases each). Trimming cost V 0 bases and J 5 bases, with 14 bases left between them. The CDR3 has 15 residues. The germline V gene encodes CDR1 DFQATT and CDR2 SNEGSKA (reference sequence).

This clonotype showed up just a few times. This may stem from a read error, because a much larger clone lies one nucleotide away. The chain's CDR3 is CATSQGNYGYTF. The CDR3 nucleotides read TGTGCCACCAGCCAGGGGAACTATGGCTACACCTTC. The genes are TRBV24-1 and TRBJ1-2, with a weak D call TRBD1 (6 bases). In germline, CDR1 is KGHDR, CDR2 SFDVKD. The CDR3 totals 12 residues. The germline V and J ends were trimmed by 7 bases and 2 bases, with 7 bases remaining between them.

This clonotype was observed a handful of times. The rearrangement joins TRBV5-1 to TRBJ2-1, with 13 nucleotides matching TRBD2. Per the germline V gene, CDR1 is SGHRS and CDR2 is YFSETQ. CDR3 length equals 15 residues. With 4 bases clipped from V and 5 bases from J, the junction kept 3 bases outside the gene matches. Written as DNA, the CDR3 is TGCGCCAGCAGCCGAGGGACTAGCGGGAACAATGAGCAGTTCTTC. This gives the protein CASSRGTSGNNEQFF.

This clonotype was observed a handful of times. The chain combines TRBV12-3 or TRBV12-4 with TRBJ2-2, with a tentative D call TRBD1 (5 bases). Trimming pared 8 bases from V and 1 base from J, leaving 8 bases between. The CDR3 is made up of 13 amino acids. The CDR3 bases are TGTGCCAGCTACAGGCTGAACACCGGGGAGCTGTTTTTT. Translated: CASYRLNTGELFF.

The V call is TRBV11-2, the J call TRBJ2-7; D is unclear. CDR1 is SGHAT, CDR2 FQNNGV, per germline. The CDR3 is 14 residues long. Trimming took off 0 bases at V and 3 bases at J, with 9 bases between the two ends. The DNA of the CDR3 is TGTGCCAGCAGCTTAGATCGGCTCCGCTACGAGCAGTACTTC. Its protein is CASSLDRLRYEQYF.

This chain links TRBV20-1 with TRBJ2-7; D perhaps matches TRBD2 (6 bases). The CDR3 loop spans 14 amino acids. V was trimmed by 5 bases and J by 0 bases, leaving 14 bases between them. Germline lookup yields CDR1 DFQATT and CDR2 SNEGSKA (reference sequence). The CDR3, as DNA: TGCAGTGCTGGGAGGCCTATCGTCTCCTACGAGCAGTACTTC. Amino acid sequence: CSAGRPIVSYEQYF.

V usage is TRBV20-1 and J usage is TRBJ2-7; TRBD2 matches at 10 bases. The V and J ends lost 3 bases and 0 bases, in that order; junction bases with no gene match: 5. The CDR3 spans 15 residues. Germline V CDR1 and CDR2: DFQATT, SNEGSKA (reference sequence). This CDR3 reads CSASELAGNSYEQYF. CDR3 nucleotide sequence: TGCAGTGCTAGCGAACTAGCGGGAAACTCCTACGAGCAGTACTTC.

The chain has TRBV4-1 and TRBJ2-3, with TRBD2 as a possible D gene (5 bases). V was clipped by 0 bases and J by 2 bases, with 9 bases between them. The germline V gene encodes CDR1 MGHRA and CDR2 YSYEKL. The CDR3 runs to 15 residues. CDR3 DNA: TGCGCCAGCAGCCAAGATAGCGACAACACAGATACGCAGTATTTT. This codes for CASSQDSDNTDTQYF.

The chain carries TRBV11-2 and TRBJ1-1, with no clear D. From germline, CDR1 is SGHAT and CDR2 FQNNGV. This CDR3 contains 14 residues. The V end lost 3 bases, the J end lost 0 bases, and 8 bases lay between the germline ends. The CDR3 DNA follows: TGTGCCAGCAGCTTCGTAACAATGAACACTGAAGCTTTCTTT. Translation gives CASSFVTMNTEAFF.

The chain joins TRBV29-1 to TRBJ2-1, with D hard to call. This CDR3 has 16 residues. V lost 2 bases and J 1 base, leaving 15 bases between the germline ends. Germline assignment: CDR1 SQVTM and CDR2 ANQGSEA. CDR3 sequence: CSVEMGLYSSYNEQFF. The CDR3 nucleotides are TGCAGCGTTGAAATGGGCCTTTACAGTTCCTACAATGAGCAGTTCTTC.

In its sample, this clonotype was seen many times. The rearrangement links TRBV5-1 to TRBJ2-3; 8 bases map to TRBD2. The CDR3 contains 15 residues. Germline assignment: CDR1 SGHRS and CDR2 YFSETQ. V shed 4 bases, J shed 1 base, and the junction held 5 bases outside the gene matches. The CDR3 sequence: CASSPIAGRTDTQYF. As DNA, the CDR3 is TGCGCCAGCAGCCCAATAGCGGGGCGCACAGATACGCAGTATTTT. The whole variable domain, remainder taken from reference TRBV5-1 and TRBJ2-3, is KAGVTQTPRYLIKTRGQQVTLSCSPISGHRSVSWYQQTPGQGLQFLFEYFSETQRNKGNFPGRFSGRQFSNSRSEMNVSTLELGDSALYLCASSPIAGRTDTQYFGPGTRLTVL.